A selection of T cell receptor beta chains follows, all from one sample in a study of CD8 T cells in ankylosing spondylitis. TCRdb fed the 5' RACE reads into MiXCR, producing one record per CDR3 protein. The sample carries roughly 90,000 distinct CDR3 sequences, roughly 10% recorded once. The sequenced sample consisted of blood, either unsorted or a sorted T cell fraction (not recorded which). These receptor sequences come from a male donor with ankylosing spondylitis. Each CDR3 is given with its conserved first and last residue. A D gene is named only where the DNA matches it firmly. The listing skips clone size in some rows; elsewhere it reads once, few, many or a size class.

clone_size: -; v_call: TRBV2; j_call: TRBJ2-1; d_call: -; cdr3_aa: CASSPQNTPSYNEQFF; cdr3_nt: TGTGCCAGCAGCCCTCAGAACACGCCCTCCTACAATGAGCAGTTCTTC
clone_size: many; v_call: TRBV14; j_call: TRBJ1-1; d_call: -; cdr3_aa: CASSPMLEGESTEAFF; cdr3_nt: TGTGCCAGCAGCCCGATGTTAGAGGGCGAGAGCACTGAAGCTTTCTTT
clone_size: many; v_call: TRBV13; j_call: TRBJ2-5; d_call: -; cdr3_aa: CASSFSVRETQYF; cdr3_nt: TGTGCCAGCAGCTTCTCAGTCCGAGAGACCCAGTACTTC
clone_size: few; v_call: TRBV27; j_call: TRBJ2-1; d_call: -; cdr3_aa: CASSAGTTPRGEQFF; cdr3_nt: TGTGCCAGCAGCGCCGGGACAACCCCCCGGGGTGAGCAGTTCTTC
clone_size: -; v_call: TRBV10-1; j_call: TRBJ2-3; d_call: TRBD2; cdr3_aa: CATSGHTDTQYF; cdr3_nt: TGCGCCACTAGCGGACACACAGATACGCAGTATTTT
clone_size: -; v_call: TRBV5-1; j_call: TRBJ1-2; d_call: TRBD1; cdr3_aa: CASRPDRLYGYTF; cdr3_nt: TGCGCCAGCAGACCGGACAGGCTCTATGGCTACACCTTC
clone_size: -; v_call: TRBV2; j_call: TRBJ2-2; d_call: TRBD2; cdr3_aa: CASSEHAGVDTGELFF; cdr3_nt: TGTGCCAGCAGTGAACATGCGGGAGTCGACACCGGGGAGCTGTTTTTT
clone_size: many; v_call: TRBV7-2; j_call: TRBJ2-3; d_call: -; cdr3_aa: CASSLGGFGVDTQYF; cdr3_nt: TGTGCCAGCAGCTTAGGCGGGTTTGGGGTCGATACGCAGTATTTT
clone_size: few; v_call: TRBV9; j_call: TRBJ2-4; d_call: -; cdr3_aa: CASSVEGEGAENIQYF; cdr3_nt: TGTGCCAGCAGCGTAGAAGGAGAAGGGGCTGAAAACATTCAGTACTTC
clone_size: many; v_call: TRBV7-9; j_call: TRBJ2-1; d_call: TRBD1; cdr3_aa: CASSSSRDRASGEQFF; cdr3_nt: TGTGCCAGCAGTTCCTCCCGGGACAGGGCTTCGGGTGAGCAGTTCTTC
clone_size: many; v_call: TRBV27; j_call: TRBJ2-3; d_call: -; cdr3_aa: CASLPDGGSTDTQYF; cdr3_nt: TGTGCCAGCCTTCCCGACGGAGGTAGCACAGATACGCAGTATTTT
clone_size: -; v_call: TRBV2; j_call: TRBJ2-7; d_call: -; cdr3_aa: CASSPALANEQYF; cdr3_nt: TGTGCCAGCAGCCCCGCCCTTGCCAATGAGCAGTACTTC
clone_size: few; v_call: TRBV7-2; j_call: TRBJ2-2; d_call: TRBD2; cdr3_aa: CASSPGAGGPGGELFF; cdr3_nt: TGTGCCAGCAGCCCCGGAGCGGGAGGGCCGGGCGGGGAGCTGTTTTTT
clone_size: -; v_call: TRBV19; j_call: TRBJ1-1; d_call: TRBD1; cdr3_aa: CASSTRPGGRTEAFF; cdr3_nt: TGTGCCAGTAGTACTAGACCAGGGGGGCGGACTGAAGCTTTCTTT
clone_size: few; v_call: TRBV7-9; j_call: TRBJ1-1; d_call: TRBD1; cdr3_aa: CASSSGQSMNTEAFF; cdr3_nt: TGTGCCAGCAGCTCGGGACAGTCCATGAACACTGAAGCTTTCTTT
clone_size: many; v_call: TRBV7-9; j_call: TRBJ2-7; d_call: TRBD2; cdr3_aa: CASSTSGRWEQYF; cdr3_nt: TGTGCCAGCAGCACTAGCGGGAGATGGGAGCAGTACTTC
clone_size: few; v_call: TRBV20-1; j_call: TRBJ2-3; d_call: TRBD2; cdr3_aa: CSASDRREWGDTQYF; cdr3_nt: TGCAGTGCTAGTGACCGGCGGGAGTGGGGAGATACGCAGTATTTT
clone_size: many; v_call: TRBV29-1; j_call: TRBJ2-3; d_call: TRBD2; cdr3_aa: CSVEDTSGRAFFADTQYF; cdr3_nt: TGCAGCGTTGAAGACACTAGCGGGAGGGCCTTTTTCGCAGATACGCAGTATTTT
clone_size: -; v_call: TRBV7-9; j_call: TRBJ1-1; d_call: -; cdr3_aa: CASSLGEANTEAFF; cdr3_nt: TGTGCCAGCAGCTTAGGAGAGGCGAACACTGAAGCTTTCTTT
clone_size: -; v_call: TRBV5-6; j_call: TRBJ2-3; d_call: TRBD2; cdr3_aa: CASSYGETSLTTDTQYF; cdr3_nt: TGTGCCAGCAGCTACGGAGAGACTAGCCTAACGACAGATACGCAGTATTTT
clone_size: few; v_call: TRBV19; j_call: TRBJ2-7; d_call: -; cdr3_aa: CASRSGESYEQYF; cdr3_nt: TGTGCCAGTAGATCGGGCGAATCCTACGAGCAGTACTTC
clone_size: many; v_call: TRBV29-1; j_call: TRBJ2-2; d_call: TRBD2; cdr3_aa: CSVVGLAGEGTGELFF; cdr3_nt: TGCAGCGTTGTAGGGCTAGCGGGAGAGGGGACCGGGGAGCTGTTTTTT
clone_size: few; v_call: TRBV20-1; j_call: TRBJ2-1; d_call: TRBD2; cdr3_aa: CSAGRTSGPYNEQFF; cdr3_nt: TGCAGTGCCGGGAGAACTAGCGGCCCCTACAATGAGCAGTTCTTC
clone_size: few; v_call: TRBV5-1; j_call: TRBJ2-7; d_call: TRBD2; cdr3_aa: CASSSPPDNSGRITYEQYF; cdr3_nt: TGCGCCAGCAGCTCACCTCCGGACAATAGCGGGAGAATCACCTACGAGCAGTACTTC
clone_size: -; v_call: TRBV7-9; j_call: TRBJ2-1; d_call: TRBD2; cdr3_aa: CASSSGWASGAWNEQFF; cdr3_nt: TGTGCCAGCAGCTCGGGCTGGGCTAGCGGGGCCTGGAATGAGCAGTTCTTC
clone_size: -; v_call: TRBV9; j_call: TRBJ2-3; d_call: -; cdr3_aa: CASSVVGQGAADTQYF; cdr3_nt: TGTGCCAGCAGCGTAGTCGGGCAGGGAGCGGCAGATACGCAGTATTTT
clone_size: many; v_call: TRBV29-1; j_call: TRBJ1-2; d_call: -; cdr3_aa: CSVEGNRDNYGYTF; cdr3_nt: TGCAGCGTTGAAGGGAACAGGGATAACTATGGCTACACCTTC
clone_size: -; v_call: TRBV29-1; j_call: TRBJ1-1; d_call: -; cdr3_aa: CSLEGLNTEAFF; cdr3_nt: TGCAGCCTGGAGGGGCTCAACACTGAAGCTTTCTTT
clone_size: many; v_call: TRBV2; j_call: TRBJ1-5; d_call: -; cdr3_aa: CASSDLGSNQPQHF; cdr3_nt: TGTGCCAGCAGTGATTTAGGGAGCAATCAGCCCCAGCATTTT
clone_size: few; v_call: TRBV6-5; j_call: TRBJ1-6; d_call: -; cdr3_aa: CASSYSAPGDSPLHF; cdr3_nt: TGTGCCAGCAGTTACTCGGCCCCAGGGGATTCACCCCTCCACTTT
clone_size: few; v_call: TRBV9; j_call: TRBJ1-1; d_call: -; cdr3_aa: CASSARQEPNTEAFF; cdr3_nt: TGTGCCAGCAGCGCACGACAGGAGCCGAACACTGAAGCTTTCTTT
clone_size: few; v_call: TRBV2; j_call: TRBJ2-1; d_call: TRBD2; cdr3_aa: CASSARTSGLYNEQFF; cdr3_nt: TGTGCCAGCAGTGCACGGACTAGCGGGCTCTACAATGAGCAGTTCTTC
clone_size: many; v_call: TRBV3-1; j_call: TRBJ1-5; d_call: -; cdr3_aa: CASSQTRTDQPQHF; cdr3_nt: TGTGCCAGCAGCCAAACCAGGACAGACCAGCCCCAGCATTTT
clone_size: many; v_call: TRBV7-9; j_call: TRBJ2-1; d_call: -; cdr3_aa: CASSQAAGYNEQFF; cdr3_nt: TGTGCCAGCAGCCAAGCGGCAGGGTATAATGAGCAGTTCTTC
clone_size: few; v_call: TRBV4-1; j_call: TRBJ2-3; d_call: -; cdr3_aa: CASSLHGGQGGDTQYF; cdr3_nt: TGCGCCAGCAGCCTCCATGGGGGGCAGGGGGGAGATACGCAGTATTTT
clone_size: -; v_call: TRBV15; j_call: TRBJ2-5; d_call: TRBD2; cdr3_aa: CATSRLLAGETQYF; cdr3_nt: TGTGCCACCAGCAGACTACTAGCGGGAGAGACCCAGTACTTC
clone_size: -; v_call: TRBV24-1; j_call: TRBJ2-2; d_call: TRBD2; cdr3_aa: CATRAGGAGELFF; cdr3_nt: TGTGCCACCAGGGCGGGAGGGGCCGGGGAGCTGTTTTTT